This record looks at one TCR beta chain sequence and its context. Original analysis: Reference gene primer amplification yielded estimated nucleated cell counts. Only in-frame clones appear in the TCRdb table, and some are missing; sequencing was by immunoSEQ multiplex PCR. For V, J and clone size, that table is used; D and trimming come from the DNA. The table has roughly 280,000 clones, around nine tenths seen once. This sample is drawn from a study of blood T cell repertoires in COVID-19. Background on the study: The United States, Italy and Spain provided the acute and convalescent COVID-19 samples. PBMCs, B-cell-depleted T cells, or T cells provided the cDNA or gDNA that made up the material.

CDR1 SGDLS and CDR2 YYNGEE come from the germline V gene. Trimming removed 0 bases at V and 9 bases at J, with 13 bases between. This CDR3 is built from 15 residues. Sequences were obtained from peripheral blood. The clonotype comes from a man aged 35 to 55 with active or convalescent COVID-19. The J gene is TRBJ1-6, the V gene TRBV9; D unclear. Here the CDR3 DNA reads TGTGCCAGCAGCGTAGTGGTCGAGCGCGGTTCACCCCTCCACTTT. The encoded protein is CASSVVVERGSPLHF.